The 13 T cell receptor beta chains below all came from one sample that was sequenced in a study of cytomegalovirus exposure and HLA in healthy donors. The method was immunoSEQ multiplex PCR; TCRdb's version includes in-frame clones alone and lacks a portion of them. The sample includes roughly 260,000 clones, around 89% of them seen just once. The sample was PBMCs. The receptors were sampled from a woman aged 18 to 35 in good health and CMV-seronegative.

This clone has more than one count but fewer than ten. This chain connects TRBV6-5 to TRBJ1-5; D ambiguous. CDR1 and CDR2 (germline): MNHEY, SVGAGI. Trimming removed 0 bases from V and 4 bases from J, with 10 bases in between. The CDR3 runs 15 residues. The CDR3 sequence is CASSYSKWANQPQHF. As DNA, the CDR3 is TGTGCCAGCAGTTACTCGAAGTGGGCTAATCAGCCCCAGCATTTT.

This clone was picked up one time. The rearrangement joins TRBV9 to TRBJ1-1, with D maybe TRBD1 (5 bases). Germline CDR1 reads SGDLS; CDR2 reads YYNGEE. CDR3 size: 12 residues. V was clipped by 6 bases and J by 1 base, with 7 bases between them. The CDR3 loop reads CASTGQNTEAFF. The CDR3 bases are TGTGCCAGCACCGGACAGAACACTGAAGCTTTCTTT.

The chain is built from TRBV5-6 and TRBJ2-2; TRBD1 aligns across 10 bases. Unmatched junction bases numbered 4, after V lost 4 bases and J lost 1 base. Germline V lookup: CDR1 SGHDT, CDR2 YYEEEE. CDR3 length: 16 amino acids. The CDR3 bases are TGTGCCAGCAGCAGCGGGACAGGGGAGAACACCGGGGAGCTGTTTTTT. Its translation is CASSSGTGENTGELFF.

This sequence joins TRBV9 and TRBJ2-5; 14 positions match TRBD2. The J segment lost 2 bases and the V segment lost 4 bases, leaving 7 bases of the junction unmatched. The CDR3 length is 17 residues. In germline, CDR1 is SGDLS, CDR2 YYNGEE. CDR3 sequence: CASSFGLAGGPQETQYF. In nucleotides, the CDR3 is TGTGCCAGCAGCTTCGGACTAGCGGGGGGACCACAAGAGACCCAGTACTTC.

This chain joins TRBV23-1 and TRBJ2-3; tentative D call: TRBD1 (7 bases). TRBV23-1 is sorted into the ORF group, with uncertain function. CDR3 length equals 16 residues. Trimming removed 3 bases at V and 3 bases at J, with 16 bases between. The CDR3 DNA sequence: TGCGCCAGCAGTCAGCGGGACAGTCGGGTTACAGATACGCAGTATTTT. This translates into CASSQRDSRVTDTQYF.

This rearrangement joins TRBV5-1 to TRBJ2-7; D is undetermined. Trimming left V 0 bases short and J 1 base short, with 8 bases between. Per the germline V gene, CDR1 is SGHRS and CDR2 is YFSETQ. The CDR3 is 14 residues long. The CDR3 DNA is TGCGCCAGCAGCTTGGGTCAACTATCCTACGAGCAGTACTTC. Translation gives CASSLGQLSYEQYF.

In this sample, this clone turned up once. One end of the junction does not line up with germline, which may come from a read error. Additional DNA sequences in this sample encode the identical CDR3. The J gene is TRBJ1-5, the V gene TRBV30; TRBD1 aligns across 7 bases. This CDR3 region has 16 residues. Germline V lookup: CDR1 GTSNPN, CDR2 SVGIG (reference sequence). The CDR3 sequence is CAWSLQGIGSNQPQHF. CDR3 nucleotide sequence: TGTGCCTGGAGTCTACAGGGGATTGGGAGCAATCAGCCCCAACATTTT. Full variable domain (outside the CDR3, taken from reference TRBV30 and TRBJ1-5): SQTIHQWPATLVQPVGSPLSLECTVEGTSNPNLYWYRQAAGRGLQLLFYSVGIGQISSEVPQNLSASRPQDRQFILSSKKLLLSDSGFYLCAWSLQGIGSNQPQHFGDGTRLSIL.

The chain combines TRBV7-8 with TRBJ2-3; TRBD1 agrees at 11 bases. V was pared by 5 bases and J by 2 bases, with 6 bases of the junction left unmatched. The germline gives CDR1 SGHVS, CDR2 FQNEAQ. This CDR3 spans 16 amino acids. CDR3 residues: CASSPWTGGYTDTQYF. The CDR3 region has the DNA TGTGCCAGCAGCCCCTGGACAGGGGGCTACACAGATACGCAGTATTTT.

This clone has only one observation. This chain connects TRBV28 to TRBJ1-2; no reliable D call. Per the germline V gene, CDR1 is MDHEN and CDR2 is SYDVKM. The V and J ends lost 6 bases and 7 bases respectively, with 15 bases between them. The CDR3 runs 13 residues. CDR3: CASSLTARGGYTF. The CDR3 DNA sequence: TGTGCCAGCAGCCTGACCGCCCGGGGTGGCTACACCTTC.

CDR3 sequence (DNA): TGTGCCAGCAGCGAAAAATCTTGGGGGGGTTACAATGAGCAGTTCTTC. It translates to CASSEKSWGGYNEQFF. The chain uses TRBV2 and TRBJ2-1, with 7 nucleotides matching TRBD2. The CDR3 runs 16 residues. The germline CDR1 and CDR2 sequences are SNHLY and FYNNEI. V gave up 6 bases and J gave up 4 bases; unmatched junction bases: 12.

The chain carries TRBV6-5 and TRBJ2-2; 8 bases agree with TRBD1. With V trimmed by 5 bases and J by 6 bases, 2 bases remained unmatched. The CDR3 sequence is 13 residues long. In germline, CDR1 is MNHEY, CDR2 SVGAGI. CDR3 nucleotides: TGTGCCAGCAGTAAGACAGGGGCCGGGGAGCTGTTTTTT. Translation gives CASSKTGAGELFF.

The chain combines TRBV7-2 with TRBJ2-7; 9 bases match TRBD1. Germline CDR1 SGHTA, CDR2 FQGNSA. After removal of 0 bases from V and 6 bases from J, the junction contained 3 bases not matched to a gene. CDR3 length: 14 residues. The CDR3 here is CASSLAGQGLEQYV. CDR3 nucleotide sequence: TGTGCCAGCAGCTTAGCAGGACAGGGGCTCGAGCAGTACGTC.

The V and J genes are TRBV27 and TRBJ1-5; the D is unclear. Germline-derived CDR1 and CDR2 are MNHEY and SMNVEV (reference sequence). V was trimmed by 5 bases and J by 2 bases, leaving 13 bases between them. This CDR3 has 15 amino acids. DNA for the CDR3: TGTGCCAGCAGTGTAGCGGCTCAAGGCAATCAGCCCCAGCATTTT. It encodes CASSVAAQGNQPQHF.